This T cell receptor beta chain was recorded in a study of T cell repertoires in cytomegalovirus infection. Overall study context: Matching HLA type, along with CMV infection, was indicated by public TCR beta signatures. Study-wide results and caveats: Ex vivo, HLA-C-restricted CMV-specific TCR beta clonotypes prevailed over the rest of the response. There were carriers of CMV plus the relevant HLA, and cumulative public TCR beta family frequency identified them.

TCRdb passed the reads through MiXCR, listing each CDR3 protein once. This sample has about 98,000 distinct CDR3 sequences, with 15% to 20% found just once. This CDR3 comprises 16 residues. Trimming took 1 base from V and 1 from J; bases not matched to a gene: 4. Per the germline V gene, CDR1 is SEHNR and CDR2 is FQNEAQ (reference sequence). Worth noting for this clonotype: Its target is unknown. Being one base from a much bigger clone, this may be a read error. No conserved phenylalanine or tryptophan ends this CDR3, so it is likely a read error.

The chain has TRBV7-9 and TRBJ1-1; 9 nucleotides match TRBD1. The sequence came from a human donor in good health (CMV status not recorded). Some clones in this sample may be carry-over from other donors' samples. Source material: PBMCs. The CDR3 loop reads CASSLDGTGPNTEAFL. The DNA for the CDR3 is TGTGCCAGCAGCTTAGACGGGACAGGGCCGAACACTGAAGCTTTCTTA.